The sequence of this T cell receptor beta chain was determined in a study of T cell changes during pregnancy in multiple sclerosis. The V gene end was trimmed by 5 bases and the J gene end by 9 bases; junction bases not matched to a gene: 15. This CDR3 is 15 amino acids long. Per germline, CDR1 SEHNR and CDR2 FQNEAQ (reference sequence). Profiled with immunoSEQ multiplex PCR; TCRdb holds only in-frame clones, not every one. Among fewer than 70,000 clones, roughly 90% were seen once, and the ten largest hold roughly 1.5%. The J gene is TRBJ2-7, the V gene TRBV7-9; 8 bases match TRBD2. Sample: peripheral blood, taken in the second trimester of pregnancy. The receptor was isolated from a female donor with multiple sclerosis, enrolled in a pregnancy study. The CDR3, as DNA: TGTGCCAGCAGCCTATCCCCCCCGGGAGGGAGTTGGCAGTACTTC. Protein sequence: CASSLSPPGGSWQYF.